The present TCR beta chain was sequenced within a study of T cells of healthy individuals. The table lists this clonotype with many counts. One entry per CDR3 protein results from TCRdb running MiXCR on the 5' RACE reads. The data contain tens of thousands of distinct CDR3 sequences, 15% to 20% of them seen just once; the ten biggest clones take up approximately 4.8%. This clonotype was sampled from a human donor in good health.

The CDR3 nucleotides read TGTGCCAGCAGCTTGTGGCGATTCCTCCATTCACCCCTCCACTTT. This encodes CASSLWRFLHSPLHF. The chain joins TRBV5-6 to TRBJ1-6; no clear D. V lost 1 base to trimming and J lost 8 bases, with 13 bases between them. The CDR3 extends over 15 amino acids. Per the germline V gene, CDR1 is SGHDT and CDR2 is YYEEEE. Drawing the rest from reference TRBV5-6 and TRBJ1-6, the complete variable domain is DAGVTQSPTHLIKTRGQQVTLRCSPKSGHDTVSWYQQALGQGPQFIFQYYEEEERQRGNFPDRFSGHQFPNYSSELNVNALLLGDSALYLCASSLWRFLHSPLHFGNGTRLTVT.